Following are 9 T cell receptor beta chains from one sample sequenced in a study of cytomegalovirus exposure and HLA in healthy donors. The primer mix had 60 Vbeta and 13 Jbeta primers. The assay was immunoSEQ multiplex PCR, and TCRdb's table has in-frame clones only and misses some. Of more than 75,000 clones listed, roughly 77% are singletons. What was sequenced was PBMCs. All receptors come from a woman aged 40 to 50 in good health and CMV-seropositive.

The chain combines TRBV4-1 with TRBJ1-5; D remains unclear. With 2 bases removed from V and 5 bases from J, the gap between germline ends came to 10 bases. The germline gives CDR1 MGHRA, CDR2 YSYEKL. CDR3 length equals 14 residues. As DNA, the CDR3 is TGCGCCAGCAGCCAATGGGCAGGCTATCAGCCCCAGCATTTT. Translation: CASSQWAGYQPQHF.

J is TRBJ1-1 and V is TRBV6-1, with 7 bases lining up with TRBD1. The CDR3 is 14 amino acids. J was trimmed by 2 bases and V by 6 bases; bases with no gene match: 6. Germline CDR1 MNHNS, CDR2 SASEGT. The CDR3 sequence: CASRKQGTNTEAFF. The CDR3, as DNA: TGTGCCAGCAGAAAACAGGGGACTAACACTGAAGCTTTCTTT.

This sequence joins TRBV6-5 and TRBJ2-2, with D unresolved. Trimming took 0 bases from V and 6 from J, leaving 14 bases between them. The germline V gene encodes CDR1 MNHEY and CDR2 SVGAGI. This CDR3 is 16 amino acids long. The CDR3 DNA follows: TGTGCCAGCAGTTACTCAACAAGTTATGGAGCCGGGGAGCTGTTTTTT. Translation: CASSYSTSYGAGELFF.

V is TRBV19 and J is TRBJ2-3; D gene ambiguous. Trimming removed 3 bases from V and 0 bases from J, with 7 bases in between. Per the germline V gene, CDR1 is LNHDA and CDR2 is SQIVND (reference sequence). The CDR3 sequence is 14 residues long. CDR3 DNA sequence: TGTGCCAGTAGTATGCCGCGGAGCACAGATACGCAGTATTTT. Its translation: CASSMPRSTDTQYF.

V is TRBV5-5 and J is TRBJ1-2, with 7 nucleotides matching TRBD1. Looked up from germline, CDR1 is SGHKS and CDR2 is YYEKEE (reference sequence). The CDR3 has 13 residues. V was pared by 4 bases and J by 6 bases, with 6 bases of the junction left unmatched. The CDR3 DNA reads TGTGCCAGCAGCCCGGGGGACAGCCATGGCTACACCTTC. Translating it yields CASSPGDSHGYTF.

This clone was found a few times. The chain is built from TRBV7-9 and TRBJ1-1; D is uncertain. The germline CDR1 and CDR2 sequences are SEHNR and FQNEAQ (reference sequence). The CDR3 is 14 amino acids. V gave up 1 base and J gave up 1 base, with 7 bases separating them. CDR3 in amino acids: CASSLGAANTEAFF. As DNA, the CDR3 is TGTGCCAGCAGCTTAGGGGCAGCGAACACTGAAGCTTTCTTT.

The chain employs TRBV28 and TRBJ2-1, with 13 bases aligning to TRBD2. The V gene's germline CDR1 is MDHEN and CDR2 SYDVKM. V was clipped by 6 bases and J by 5 bases; unmatched bases: 1. This CDR3 is 14 amino acids long. DNA of the CDR3: TGTGCCAGCAGGGGACTAGCGGGACACAATGAGCAGTTCTTC. Amino acid sequence: CASRGLAGHNEQFF.

The chain couples TRBV28 to TRBJ2-7; TRBD1 matches 9 bases. This CDR3 spans 15 amino acids. Germline CDR1 reads MDHEN; CDR2 reads SYDVKM. Trimming at V came to 6 bases and at J to 2 bases, leaving 8 bases not matched to a gene. The CDR3 DNA is TGTGCCAGCAGACTACCACAGGGGGCTACCTACGAGCAGTACTTC. It encodes CASRLPQGATYEQYF.

The DNA of the CDR3 is TGTGCCAGCAGTACGACAGGGGGCTCTGGAAACACCATATATTTT. Translated: CASSTTGGSGNTIYF. The chain has TRBV27 and TRBJ1-3, with TRBD1 matching 9 bases. Per the germline V gene, CDR1 is MNHEY and CDR2 is SMNVEV (reference sequence). V gave up 5 bases and J gave up 0 bases; unmatched junction bases: 2. The CDR3 runs to 15 residues.